This T cell receptor beta chain was sequenced during a study of response to subunit inactivated influenza vaccine. The study, taken as a whole, reports: The authors suggested that every seasonal influenza vaccination recruits few new T cells.

Per the germline V gene, CDR1 is SQVTM and CDR2 is ANQGSEA. Losses at the gene ends were 6 bases for V and 3 bases for J; bases not matched to a gene: 10. The CDR3 has 14 residues. In this sample, this clonotype turned up many times. Its antigen remains unknown. TCRdb reprocessed the RT-PCR reads via MiXCR and lists one record per CDR3 protein. The profile shows about 650,000 distinct CDR3 sequences, 11% to 15% of them singletons. The source of this sequence is a man aged 50 to 60 who received an inactivated influenza vaccine. The chain combines TRBV29-1 with TRBJ2-7; 8 nucleotides line up with TRBD1. Specimen: PBMCs from blood, collected around 15 days before vaccination. CDR3 protein: CSVELRGLHYEQYF. Written as DNA, the CDR3 is TGCAGCGTGGAACTCAGGGGGCTGCACTACGAGCAGTACTTC.